Shown below are 21 T cell receptor beta chains from a single sample sequenced in a study of CD8 T cells in ankylosing spondylitis. TCRdb analysed the 5' RACE reads with MiXCR anew, one entry per CDR3 protein. The sample consists of a few hundred thousand distinct CDR3 sequences, around 20% of them appearing once. The material sequenced was blood, either unsorted or a sorted T cell fraction (not recorded which). These TCRs come from a female donor with ankylosing spondylitis or in good health (not recorded which).

This clonotype came up a few times. The chain carries TRBV7-2 and TRBJ1-6, with TRBD1 matching 8 bases. V gave up 2 bases and J gave up 9 bases; unmatched junction bases: 9. The CDR3 is 16 residues long. The germline CDR1 and CDR2 sequences are SGHTA and FQGNSA. The CDR3 here is CASSLLAGQGFSPLHF. Written as DNA, the CDR3 is TGTGCCAGCAGCTTATTGGCAGGACAGGGCTTTTCACCCCTCCACTTT.

This clonotype was seen a single time. The rearrangement links TRBV12-3 or TRBV12-4 to TRBJ2-1; 8 nucleotides agree with TRBD2. The V segment lost 7 bases and the J segment 0 bases; nucleotides outside the gene matches: 8. The CDR3 spans 16 residues. The CDR3 nucleotides read TGTGCCAGCATCCTAGCGGGCCGTAGCTCCTACAATGAGCAGTTCTTC. This translates into CASILAGRSSYNEQFF.

The rearrangement uses TRBV7-2 and TRBJ1-2; no reliable D call. Deletions cut 5 bases from V and 8 bases from J, with 21 bases between. The CDR3 runs to 15 residues. Per the germline V gene, CDR1 is SGHTA and CDR2 is FQGNSA. Written as DNA, the CDR3 is TGTGCCAGCAGCCTAGGTGAAGGGAGCCGGCGGGGCTACACCTTC. It codes for CASSLGEGSRRGYTF.

V usage is TRBV18 and J usage is TRBJ2-1, with D tentatively TRBD2 (5 bases). The CDR3 length is 14 residues. Per germline, CDR1 KGHSH and CDR2 LQKENI. The ends were cut back, 0 bases at V and 10 bases at J, with 13 bases in the middle. The chain's CDR3 is CASSPPLAVGEQFF. CDR3 coding DNA: TGTGCCAGCTCACCACCCCTAGCTGTAGGGGAGCAGTTCTTC.

The chain joins TRBV6-2 or TRBV6-3 to TRBJ2-7, with 7 bases lining up with TRBD2. V gave up 6 bases and J gave up 5 bases; unmatched junction bases: 10. Germline loops: CDR1 MNHEY, CDR2 SVGEGT. The CDR3 is 14 amino acids. CDR3 bases: TGTGCCAGCAGCAACGGGAGGAGGGTGAACGAGCAGTACTTC. Translated: CASSNGRRVNEQYF.

This rearrangement joins TRBV19 to TRBJ2-1; D unresolved. This CDR3 region has 15 residues. V was pared by 4 bases and J by 5 bases, with 15 bases between. Germline assignment: CDR1 LNHDA and CDR2 SQIVND (reference sequence). The CDR3 DNA sequence: TGTGCCAGTAGTACAAGCCGCCTGGGGAACAATGAGCAGTTCTTC. It specifies CASSTSRLGNNEQFF.

The gene calls are TRBV10-3 and TRBJ2-7; 15 positions agree with TRBD2. After removal of 7 bases from V and 1 base from J, the junction contained 5 bases not matched to a gene. The CDR3 totals 16 residues. Germline V gene lookup returns CDR1 ENHRY and CDR2 SYGVKD. CDR3 sequence reads: CAITPGLAGGSYEQYF. The DNA for the CDR3 is TGTGCCATCACTCCGGGACTAGCGGGGGGTTCCTACGAGCAGTACTTC.

Only a few counts were recorded for this clonotype. The V call is TRBV7-2, the J call TRBJ2-7, with D unclear. The CDR3 runs to 14 residues. CDR1 and CDR2 from the germline V gene are SGHTA and FQGNSA. V lost 2 bases to trimming and J lost 0 bases, with 8 bases between them. This chain's CDR3 is CASSLRESSYEQYF. CDR3 DNA: TGTGCCAGCAGCTTAAGAGAGAGCTCCTACGAGCAGTACTTC.

CDR3 loop: CASSRDRGEYQPQHF. CDR3 nucleotides: TGTGCCAGCAGTCGGGACAGGGGGGAGTATCAGCCCCAGCATTTT. The rearrangement joins TRBV28 to TRBJ1-5; 11 bases agree with TRBD1. Germline lookup yields CDR1 MDHEN and CDR2 SYDVKM. V dropped 5 bases and J dropped 5; count of bases not matched to a gene: 5. The CDR3 spans 15 residues.

V usage is TRBV7-2 and J usage is TRBJ2-3; D remains unclear. Germline V gene data show CDR1 as SGHTA and CDR2 as FQGNSA. V was cut by 4 bases and J by 1 base, with 12 bases left in between. The CDR3 contains 15 residues. The CDR3 loop is CASSYRALRTDTQYF. Written as DNA, the CDR3 is TGTGCCAGCAGCTACCGGGCTCTCCGCACAGATACGCAGTATTTT.

The chain links TRBV12-3 or TRBV12-4 to TRBJ2-1, with 10 bases matching TRBD2. CDR3 length: 15 residues. J lost 4 bases, V lost 3 bases, and 3 bases had no gene match. As DNA, the CDR3 is TGTGCCAGCAGTTTCCGGACTAGCGGTTACAATGAGCAGTTCTTC. Translation gives CASSFRTSGYNEQFF.

This chain joins TRBV6-2 or TRBV6-3 and TRBJ1-1, with D uncertain. Trimming pared 7 bases from V and 7 bases from J, leaving 19 bases between. CDR1 and CDR2 from the germline V gene are MNHEY and SVGEGT. There are 14 residues in the CDR3. CDR3 bases: TGTGCCAGCACAACCCTGAGTTGGGTCGGTGAAGCTTTCTTT. The encoded protein is CASTTLSWVGEAFF.

The chain joins TRBV20-1 to TRBJ2-7; TRBD2 might be the D (6 bases). In germline, CDR1 is DFQATT, CDR2 SNEGSKA (reference sequence). V was clipped by 2 bases and J by 3 bases, with 11 bases between them. This CDR3 region has 13 residues. The CDR3: CSARLALIYEQYF. In nucleotides, the CDR3 is TGCAGTGCTAGACTAGCGCTAATCTACGAGCAGTACTTC.

The chain employs TRBV20-1 and TRBJ2-7; TRBD2 matches at 7 bases. Germline V gives CDR1 DFQATT, CDR2 SNEGSKA (reference sequence). The CDR3 consists of 13 residues. The V gene end was trimmed by 3 bases and the J gene end by 6 bases; junction bases not matched to a gene: 8. Here the CDR3 DNA reads TGCAGTGCTAGCGGCGGGAGCGGCGGCGAGCAGTACTTC. Amino acid sequence: CSASGGSGGEQYF.

This clonotype was seen a few times. This rearrangement joins TRBV29-1 to TRBJ2-5, with 8 positions matching TRBD1. The ends lost 6 bases at V and 7 bases at J; junction bases unmatched: 4. Per germline, CDR1 SQVTM and CDR2 ANQGSEA. This CDR3 has 11 amino acids. The CDR3 nucleotides are TGCAGCGTCGACAGGGGAGGGACCCAGTACTTC. Its translation: CSVDRGGTQYF.

The V gene is TRBV5-1, the J gene TRBJ2-5; 8 bases map to TRBD2. The germline CDR1 and CDR2 sequences are SGHRS and YFSETQ. Trimming cost V 4 bases and J 5 bases; bases outside gene matches: 4. CDR3 size: 13 residues. The CDR3 bases are TGCGCCAGCAGCCGCCGGGAGGGGGAGACCCAGTACTTC. Translation gives CASSRREGETQYF. Variable domain in full (rest from reference TRBV5-1 and TRBJ2-5): KAGVTQTPRYLIKTRGQQVTLSCSPISGHRSVSWYQQTPGQGLQFLFEYFSETQRNKGNFPGRFSGRQFSNSRSEMNVSTLELGDSALYLCASSRREGETQYFGPGTRLLVL.

This clonotype showed up just a few times. The gene calls are TRBV27 and TRBJ2-3, with TRBD2 matching 8 bases. CDR1 and CDR2 from the germline V gene are MNHEY and SMNVEV (reference sequence). This CDR3 region has 15 residues. V shed 7 bases and J 4 bases; nucleotides not matched to a gene: 10. The CDR3 loop is CASTPIAGFADTQYF. The CDR3 region has the DNA TGTGCCAGCACCCCTATAGCGGGATTCGCAGATACGCAGTATTTT.

As for this clonotype: One end of the junction varies from germline; a read error may be responsible. V and J are TRBV5-1 and TRBJ2-5; TRBD2 aligns across 12 bases. Germline lookup yields CDR1 SGHRS and CDR2 YFSETQ. CDR3 length: 16 amino acids. The CDR3 here is CASSFGTSGYQETQYF. The CDR3 DNA reads TGCGCCAGCAGTTTCGGGACTAGCGGGTACCAGGAGACCCAGTACTTC.

This rearrangement joins TRBV6-2 or TRBV6-3 to TRBJ2-7; 8 positions match TRBD2. The CDR3 extends over 15 amino acids. CDR1 is MNHEY, CDR2 SVGEGT, per germline. Losses at the gene ends were 5 bases for V and 7 bases for J; bases not matched to a gene: 13. CDR3: CASSTPGLAGREQYF. DNA of the CDR3: TGTGCCAGCAGTACTCCGGGGCTAGCGGGTCGAGAGCAGTACTTC.

The chain is built from TRBV20-1 and TRBJ1-5; 9 bases align to TRBD1. Germline assignment: CDR1 DFQATT and CDR2 SNEGSKA (reference sequence). With V trimmed by 4 bases and J by 3 bases, 4 bases remained unmatched. CDR3 size: 14 residues. CDR3 DNA sequence: TGCAGTGCTACCTGGACAGGGGTCAATCAGCCCCAGCATTTT. Residues: CSATWTGVNQPQHF.

This clonotype was observed at least ten times. In nucleotides, the CDR3 is TGTGCCAGCAGTCTGTTTGGTGAGCAGTTCTTC. Amino acids: CASSLFGEQFF. This sequence joins TRBV25-1 and TRBJ2-1, with D hard to call. V was shortened by 5 bases and J by 9 bases, with 8 bases between the two germline ends. The CDR3 loop spans 11 amino acids. Germline-derived CDR1 and CDR2 are MGHDK and SYGVNS.